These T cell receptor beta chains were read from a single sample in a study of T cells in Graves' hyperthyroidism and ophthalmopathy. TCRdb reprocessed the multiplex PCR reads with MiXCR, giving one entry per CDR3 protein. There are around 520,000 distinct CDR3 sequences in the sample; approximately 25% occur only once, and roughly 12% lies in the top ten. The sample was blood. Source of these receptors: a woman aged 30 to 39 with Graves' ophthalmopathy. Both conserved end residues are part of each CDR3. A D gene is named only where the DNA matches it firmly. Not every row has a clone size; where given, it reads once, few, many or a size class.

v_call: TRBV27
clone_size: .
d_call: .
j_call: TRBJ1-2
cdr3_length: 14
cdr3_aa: CASSLSWEGYGYTF
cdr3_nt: TGTGCCAGCAGTTTATCGTGGGAAGGCTATGGCTACACCTTC

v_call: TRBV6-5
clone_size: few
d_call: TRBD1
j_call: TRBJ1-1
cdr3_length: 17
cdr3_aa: CASSYSGTGWENTEAFF
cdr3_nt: TGTGCCAGCAGTTACTCCGGGACAGGGTGGGAGAACACTGAAGCTTTCTTT

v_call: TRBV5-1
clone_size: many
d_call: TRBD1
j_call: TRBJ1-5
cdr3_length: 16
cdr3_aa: CASSFDGTATNQPQHF
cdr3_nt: TGCGCCAGCAGCTTCGATGGGACAGCGACCAATCAGCCCCAGCATTTT

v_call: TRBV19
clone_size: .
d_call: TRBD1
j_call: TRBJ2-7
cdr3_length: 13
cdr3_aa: CASSKGQGREQYF
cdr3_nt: TGTGCCAGTAGTAAAGGACAGGGCCGCGAGCAGTACTTC

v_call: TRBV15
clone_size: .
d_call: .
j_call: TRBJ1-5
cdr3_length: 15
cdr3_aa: CATSRRLTGWQLQHF
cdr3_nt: TGTGCCACCAGCAGAAGGCTCACAGGGTGGCAGCTCCAGCATTTT

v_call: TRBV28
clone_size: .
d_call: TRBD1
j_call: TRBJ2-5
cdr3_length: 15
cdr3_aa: CASSKHRGRGETQYF
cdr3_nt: TGTGCCAGCAGTAAACACAGGGGACGGGGAGAGACCCAGTACTTC

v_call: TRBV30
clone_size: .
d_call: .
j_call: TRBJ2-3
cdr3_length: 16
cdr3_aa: CAWSVRGSPVADTQYF
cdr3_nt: TGTGCCTGGAGTGTACGTGGCTCCCCGGTCGCAGATACGCAGTATTTT

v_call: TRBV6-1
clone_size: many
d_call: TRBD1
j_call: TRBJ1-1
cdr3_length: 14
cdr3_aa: CASSEDRGVTEAFF
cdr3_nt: TGTGCCAGCAGTGAGGACAGGGGGGTCACTGAAGCTTTCTTT

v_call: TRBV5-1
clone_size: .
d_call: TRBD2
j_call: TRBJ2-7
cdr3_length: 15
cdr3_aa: CASSLRSGVTYEQYF
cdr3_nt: TGCGCCAGCAGCTTGCGTAGCGGGGTGACCTACGAGCAGTACTTC

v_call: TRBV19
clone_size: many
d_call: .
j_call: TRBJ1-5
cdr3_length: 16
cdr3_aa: CASSPTSATSNQPQHF
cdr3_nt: TGTGCCAGTAGTCCTACCTCGGCCACTAGCAATCAGCCCCAGCATTTT

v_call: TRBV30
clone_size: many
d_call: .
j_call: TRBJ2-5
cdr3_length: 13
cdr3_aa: CAWRGQGMETQYF
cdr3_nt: TGTGCCTGGAGGGGGCAGGGGATGGAGACCCAGTACTTC

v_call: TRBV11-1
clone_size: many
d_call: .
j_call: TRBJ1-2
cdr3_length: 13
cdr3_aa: CASSLAPDYGYTF
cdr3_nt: TGTGCCAGCAGCTTAGCCCCAGACTATGGCTACACCTTC

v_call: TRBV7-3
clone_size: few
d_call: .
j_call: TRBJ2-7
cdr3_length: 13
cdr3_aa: CVSASGPTYEQYF
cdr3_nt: TGTGTCAGCGCCTCAGGCCCGACCTACGAGCAGTACTTC

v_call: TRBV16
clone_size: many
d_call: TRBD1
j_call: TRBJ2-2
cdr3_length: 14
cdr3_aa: CASSPDRDTGELFF
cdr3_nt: TGTGCCAGCAGCCCGGACAGGGACACCGGGGAGCTGTTTTTT

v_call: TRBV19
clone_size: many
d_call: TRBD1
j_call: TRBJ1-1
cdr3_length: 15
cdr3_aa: CASSDRGGVSTEAFF
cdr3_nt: TGTGCCAGTTCGGACAGGGGTGGGGTGAGCACTGAAGCTTTCTTT

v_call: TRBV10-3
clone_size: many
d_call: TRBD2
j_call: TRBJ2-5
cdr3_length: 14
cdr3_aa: CAISVGGGVKTQYF
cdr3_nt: TGTGCCATCAGTGTTGGCGGGGGTGTGAAGACCCAGTACTTC

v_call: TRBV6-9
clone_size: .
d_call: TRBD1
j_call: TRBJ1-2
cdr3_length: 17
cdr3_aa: CASAGTRDRRFVYGYTF
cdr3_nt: TGTGCCAGCGCCGGCACGAGGGACAGAAGGTTTGTGTATGGCTACACCTTC

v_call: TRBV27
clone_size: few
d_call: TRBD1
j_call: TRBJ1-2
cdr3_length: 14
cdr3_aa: CASSKTGTFYGYTF
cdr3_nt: TGTGCCAGCAGCAAGACAGGGACATTCTATGGCTACACCTTC

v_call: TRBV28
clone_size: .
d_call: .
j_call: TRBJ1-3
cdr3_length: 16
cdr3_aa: CASSFGGGVSGNTIYF
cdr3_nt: TGTGCCAGCAGTTTCGGCGGGGGTGTCTCTGGAAACACCATATATTTT

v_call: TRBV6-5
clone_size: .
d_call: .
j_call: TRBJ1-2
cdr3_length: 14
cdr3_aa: CASSYRELNYGYTF
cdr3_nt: TGTGCCAGCAGTTACCGGGAGCTTAACTATGGCTACACCTTC

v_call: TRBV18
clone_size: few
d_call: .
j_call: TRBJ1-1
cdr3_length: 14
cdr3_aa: CASSPSGVGTEAFF
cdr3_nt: TGTGCCAGCTCACCTTCAGGGGTGGGCACTGAAGCTTTCTTT

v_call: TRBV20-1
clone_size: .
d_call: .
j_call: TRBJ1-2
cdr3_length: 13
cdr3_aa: CSAPRSQLGGYTF
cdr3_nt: TGCAGTGCTCCCCGGTCACAACTTGGTGGCTACACCTTC

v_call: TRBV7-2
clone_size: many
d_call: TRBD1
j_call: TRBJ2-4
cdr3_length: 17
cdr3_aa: CASSPQGQGVAKNIQYF
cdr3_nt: TGTGCCAGCAGCCCCCAGGGACAGGGGGTAGCCAAAAACATTCAGTACTTC

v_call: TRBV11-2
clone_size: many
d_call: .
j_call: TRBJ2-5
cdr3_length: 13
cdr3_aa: CASSSFVGETQYF
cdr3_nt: TGTGCCAGCAGCTCTTTTGTCGGGGAGACCCAGTACTTC

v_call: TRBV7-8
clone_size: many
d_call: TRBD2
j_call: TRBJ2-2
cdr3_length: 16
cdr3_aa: CASSPLTSYNTGELFF
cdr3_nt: TGTGCCAGCAGCCCGTTGACTAGCTATAACACCGGGGAGCTGTTTTTT

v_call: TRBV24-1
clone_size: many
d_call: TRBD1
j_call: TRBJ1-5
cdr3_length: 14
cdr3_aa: CATSDLTGAQPQHF
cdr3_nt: TGTGCCACCAGTGATCTTACAGGGGCGCAGCCCCAGCATTTT

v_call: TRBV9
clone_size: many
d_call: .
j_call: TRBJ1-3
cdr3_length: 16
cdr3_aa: CASSVGSDDSGNTIYF
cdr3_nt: TGTGCCAGCAGCGTAGGCTCAGACGACTCTGGAAACACCATATATTTT